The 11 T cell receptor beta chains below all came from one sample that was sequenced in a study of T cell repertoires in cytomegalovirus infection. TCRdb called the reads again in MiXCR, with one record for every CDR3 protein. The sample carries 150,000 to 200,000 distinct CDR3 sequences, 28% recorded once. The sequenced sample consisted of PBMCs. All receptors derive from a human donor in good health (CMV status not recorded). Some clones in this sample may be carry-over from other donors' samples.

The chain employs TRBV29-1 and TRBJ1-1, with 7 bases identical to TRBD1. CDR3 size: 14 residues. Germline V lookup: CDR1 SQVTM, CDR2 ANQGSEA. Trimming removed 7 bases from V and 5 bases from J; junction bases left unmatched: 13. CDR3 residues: CSAEGGRGLTEAFF. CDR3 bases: TGCAGCGCTGAGGGGGGCAGGGGGTTGACTGAAGCTTTCTTT. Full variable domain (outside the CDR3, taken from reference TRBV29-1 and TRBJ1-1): SAVISQKPSRDICQRGTSLTIQCQVDSQVTMMFWYRQQPGQSLTLIATANQGSEATYESGFVIDKFPISRPNLTFSTLTVSNMSPEDSSIYLCSAEGGRGLTEAFFGQGTRLTVV.

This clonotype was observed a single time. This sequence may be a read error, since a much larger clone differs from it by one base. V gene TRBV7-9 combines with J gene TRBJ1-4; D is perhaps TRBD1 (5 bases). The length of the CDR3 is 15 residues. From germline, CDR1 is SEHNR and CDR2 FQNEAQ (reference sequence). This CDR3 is CGSSYSREANEKLFF. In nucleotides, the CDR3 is TGTGGCAGCAGCTATTCCAGGGAGGCCAATGAAAAACTGTTTTTT.

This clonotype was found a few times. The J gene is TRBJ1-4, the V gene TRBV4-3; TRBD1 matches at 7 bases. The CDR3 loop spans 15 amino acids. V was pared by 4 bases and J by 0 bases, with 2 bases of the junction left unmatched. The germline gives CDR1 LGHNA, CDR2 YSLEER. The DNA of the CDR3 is TGCGCCAGCAGCCGGGGACAGACAACTAATGAAAAACTGTTTTTT. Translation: CASSRGQTTNEKLFF.

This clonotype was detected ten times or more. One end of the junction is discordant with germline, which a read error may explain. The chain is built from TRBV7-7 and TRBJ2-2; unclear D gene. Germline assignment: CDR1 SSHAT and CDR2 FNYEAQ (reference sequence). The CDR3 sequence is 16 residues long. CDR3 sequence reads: CASSLGPTLNTGELFF. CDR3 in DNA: TGTGCTAGCAGCTTAGGACCGACTCTAAACACCGGGGAGCTGTTTTTT.

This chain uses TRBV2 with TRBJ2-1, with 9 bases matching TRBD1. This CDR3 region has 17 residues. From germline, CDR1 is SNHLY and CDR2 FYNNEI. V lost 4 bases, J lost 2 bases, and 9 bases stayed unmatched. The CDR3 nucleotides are TGTGCCAGCAGTGTGATGACAGGGGGAGTGCCCTACAATGAGCAGTTCTTC. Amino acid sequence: CASSVMTGGVPYNEQFF.

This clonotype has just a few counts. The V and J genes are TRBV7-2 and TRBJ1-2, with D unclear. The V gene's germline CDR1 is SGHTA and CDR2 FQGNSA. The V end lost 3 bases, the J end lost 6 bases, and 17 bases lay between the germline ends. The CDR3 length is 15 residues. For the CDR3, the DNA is TGTGCCAGCAGCTTCGACCCCACGATCAGACATGGCTACACCTTC. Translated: CASSFDPTIRHGYTF.

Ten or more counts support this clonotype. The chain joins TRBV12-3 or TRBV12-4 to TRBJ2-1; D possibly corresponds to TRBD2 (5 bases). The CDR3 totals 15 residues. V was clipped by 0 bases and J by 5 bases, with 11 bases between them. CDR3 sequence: CASSLATSGNNEQFF. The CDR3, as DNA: TGTGCCAGCAGTTTAGCCACGAGCGGTAACAATGAGCAGTTCTTC.

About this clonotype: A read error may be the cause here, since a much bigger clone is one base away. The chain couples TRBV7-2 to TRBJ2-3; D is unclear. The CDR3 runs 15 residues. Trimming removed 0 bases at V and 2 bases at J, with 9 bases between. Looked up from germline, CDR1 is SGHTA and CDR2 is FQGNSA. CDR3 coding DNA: TGTGCCAGCAGCTTAGCCGCACTTCACACAGATACGCAGTATTTT. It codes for CASSLAALHTDTQYF.

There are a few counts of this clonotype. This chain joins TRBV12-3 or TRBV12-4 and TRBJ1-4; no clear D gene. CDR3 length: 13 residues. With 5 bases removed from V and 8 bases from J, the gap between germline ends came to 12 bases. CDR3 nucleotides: TGTGCCAGCAGTCTCGGCGGGTTGGAAAAACTGTTTTTT. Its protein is CASSLGGLEKLFF.

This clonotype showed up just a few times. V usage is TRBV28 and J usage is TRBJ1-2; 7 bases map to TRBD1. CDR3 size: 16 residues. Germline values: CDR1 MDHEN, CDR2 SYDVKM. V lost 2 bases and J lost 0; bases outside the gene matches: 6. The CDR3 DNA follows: TGTGCCAGCAGTTTACCTTGGACAGGCGCTAACTATGGCTACACCTTC. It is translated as CASSLPWTGANYGYTF.

CDR3 in amino acids: CSARGQADYGYTF. In nucleotides, the CDR3 is TGCAGTGCTAGAGGGCAGGCCGACTATGGCTACACCTTC. The J gene is TRBJ1-2, the V gene TRBV20-1; unclear D gene. With 1 base removed from V and 3 bases from J, the gap between germline ends came to 9 bases. Germline loops: CDR1 DFQATT, CDR2 SNEGSKA (reference sequence). The CDR3 extends over 13 amino acids.